This T cell receptor (beta chain) was sequenced in a study of identical twins. Overall study findings and caveats: Zero-insertion findings could be partly confounded by invariant cells (MAIT and iNKT cells).

It was template switching that added a universal primer site, and there were unique molecular identifiers on the cDNA. TCRdb reprocessed the 5' RACE reads via MiXCR and lists one record per CDR3 protein. The table includes 690,000 or so distinct CDR3 sequences, 6% to 6.5% detected once. A word on this clonotype: Its antigen is currently unknown.

Trimming stripped 7 bases from V and 0 bases from J, with 13 bases between. The CDR3 contains 15 residues. Germline V gives CDR1 KGHDR, CDR2 SFDVKD. The chain uses TRBV24-1 and TRBJ2-3; possibly TRBD1 for D (6 bases). The sample comprised naive T cells sorted from blood. The receptor was isolated from a man aged 18 to 29 in good health. The CDR3 nucleotides are TGTGCCACCAGAGGACAGAACGATAGCACAGATACGCAGTATTTT. Protein: CATRGQNDSTDTQYF.